The next 29 T cell receptor beta chains were all read from a single sample in a study of OX40 agonist ivuxolimab in advanced cancers. Assay: immunoSEQ multiplex PCR; the TCRdb copy retains only in-frame clones and omits some. The sample includes tens of thousands of clones, approximately 93% of them seen just once. The sequencing here drew on CD4+ or CD8+ T cells sorted from blood, taken in a trial of the OX40 agonist ivuxolimab. The receptors were gathered from an adult with an advanced solid tumor such as melanoma, head and neck, liver or kidney cancer.

The chain links TRBV4-1 to TRBJ2-7, with 11 bases aligning to TRBD2. The CDR3 is made up of 15 amino acids. After removal of 0 bases from V and 4 bases from J, the junction contained 2 bases not matched to a gene. CDR1 is MGHRA and CDR2 is YSYEKL in the germline V gene. CDR3 residues: CASSQEPSGGYEQYF. For the CDR3, the DNA is TGCGCCAGCAGCCAAGAGCCTAGCGGGGGGTACGAGCAGTACTTC.

The chain uses TRBV7-6 and TRBJ2-3; 8 bases are shared with TRBD2. V lost 1 base and J lost 0; bases outside the gene matches: 3. CDR1 is SGHVS and CDR2 is FNYEAQ in the germline V gene. The CDR3 has 16 amino acids. The CDR3 sequence is CASSLVAGPSTDTQYF. CDR3 coding DNA: TGTGCCAGCAGCTTAGTAGCGGGGCCTAGCACAGATACGCAGTATTTT.

The chain employs TRBV27 and TRBJ2-7; perhaps TRBD2 as D (6 bases). The V end lost 5 bases, the J end lost 0 bases, and 17 bases lay between the germline ends. Germline loops: CDR1 MNHEY, CDR2 SMNVEV (reference sequence). This CDR3 is 16 amino acids long. The CDR3 reads CASSPYSGTRSYEQYF. The CDR3 DNA follows: TGTGCCAGCAGTCCCTACTCCGGGACTCGCTCCTACGAGCAGTACTTC.

The chain links TRBV10-2 to TRBJ2-5; the match to TRBD1 covers 7 bases. Germline V lookup: CDR1 WSHSY, CDR2 SAAADI. Trimming cost V 6 bases and J 4 bases; bases outside gene matches: 5. The CDR3 is 13 amino acids. CDR3: CASRRGQGETQYF. CDR3 nucleotide sequence: TGCGCCAGCAGGAGGGGGCAGGGAGAGACCCAGTACTTC.

This chain joins TRBV19 and TRBJ1-5; 10 bases match TRBD1. With 7 bases clipped from V and 7 bases from J, the junction kept 7 bases outside the gene matches. In germline, CDR1 is LNHDA, CDR2 SQIVND (reference sequence). CDR3 length: 14 residues. The CDR3 here is CASTPGQGNQPQHF. CDR3 coding DNA: TGTGCCAGTACCCCGGGACAGGGGAACCAGCCCCAGCATTTT.

This chain uses TRBV2 with TRBJ1-2, with a weak D call TRBD1 (6 bases). The CDR3 loop spans 14 amino acids. Trimming pared 1 base from V and 5 bases from J, leaving 11 bases between. Germline CDR1 and CDR2: SNHLY and FYNNEI. This chain's CDR3 is CASSEERGDYGYTF. CDR3 in DNA: TGTGCCAGCAGTGAAGAGAGGGGGGATTATGGCTACACCTTC.

The J gene is TRBJ1-2, the V gene TRBV7-2; TRBD1 is a possible D gene (5 bases). The germline V gene has CDR1 SGHTA and CDR2 FQGNSA. The CDR3 is 14 residues long. The V end lost 2 bases, the J end lost 6 bases, and 13 bases lay between the germline ends. CDR3 bases: TGTGCCAGCAGCTTAACTTTGGCAGGGAATGGCTACACCTTC. Translated: CASSLTLAGNGYTF.

The rearrangement uses TRBV11-2 and TRBJ2-5; a weak D match, TRBD1 (5 bases). CDR3 size: 15 residues. CDR1 is SGHAT and CDR2 is FQNNGV in the germline V gene. Trimming stripped 5 bases from V and 1 base from J, with 14 bases between. CDR3 nucleotides: TGTGCCAGCAGCACCGTAGGGGCGCCCCAAGAGACCCAGTACTTC. Its translation is CASSTVGAPQETQYF.

The CDR3 coding sequence is TGTGCCAGCAGTTTATCGATTGGGGGGGCGGGGAATGAGCAGTTCTTC. Amino acid sequence: CASSLSIGGAGNEQFF. The chain is built from TRBV27 and TRBJ2-1; D is possibly TRBD2 (7 bases). Germline V CDR1 and CDR2: MNHEY, SMNVEV (reference sequence). V was shortened by 0 bases and J by 7 bases, with 16 bases between the two germline ends. The CDR3 has 16 residues.

This clone has only one observation. The rearrangement links TRBV5-4 to TRBJ1-1; D not resolved. Per germline, CDR1 SGHNT and CDR2 YYREEE (reference sequence). CDR3 length: 13 residues. Trimming removed 7 bases from V and 1 base from J, with 11 bases in between. Here the CDR3 reads CASRRGGNTEAFF. DNA of the CDR3: TGTGCCAGCCGAAGAGGCGGGAACACTGAAGCTTTCTTT.

CDR3 loop: CASTKGGFYNEQFF. The CDR3 bases are TGTGCCAGCACCAAGGGGGGGTTCTACAATGAGCAGTTCTTC. The chain has TRBV25-1 and TRBJ2-1, with D possibly TRBD2 on 7 matching bases. Germline loops: CDR1 MGHDK, CDR2 SYGVNS. This CDR3 is 14 amino acids long. Trimming shortened V by 7 bases and J by 3 bases, and 13 bases separated the two germline ends.

The chain combines TRBV5-1 with TRBJ2-1; TRBD1 matches 9 bases. The V and J ends lost 2 bases and 5 bases, in that order; junction bases with no gene match: 8. The germline gives CDR1 SGHRS, CDR2 YFSETQ. The CDR3 spans 16 residues. The CDR3 reads CASSFPRDREDNEQFF. The CDR3 DNA reads TGCGCCAGCAGCTTTCCCCGGGACAGGGAGGACAATGAGCAGTTCTTC.

The V call is TRBV6-1, the J call TRBJ1-2; TRBD1 matches 7 bases. The CDR3 has 16 residues. Germline V CDR1 and CDR2: MNHNS, SASEGT. Trimming at V came to 3 bases and at J to 8 bases, leaving 15 bases not matched to a gene. CDR3 sequence reads: CASSELLTGTLGGYTF. The DNA for the CDR3 is TGTGCCAGCAGTGAGCTTCTGACAGGGACCCTCGGGGGCTACACCTTC.

This clone was seen once. The rearrangement joins TRBV29-1 to TRBJ1-1; unclear D gene. Germline loops: CDR1 SQVTM, CDR2 ANQGSEA. CDR3 length: 16 amino acids. V lost 3 bases and J lost 11, with 28 bases in between. CDR3 region: CSVEARPDPRLDGAFF. As DNA, the CDR3 is TGCAGCGTTGAGGCCAGGCCCGACCCCCGACTGGATGGGGCTTTCTTT.

V is TRBV13 and J is TRBJ1-2; 9 bases are a match to TRBD1. The CDR3 is 14 amino acids. V lost 1 base to trimming and J lost 5 bases; unmatched junction nucleotides: 2. CDR1 and CDR2 (germline): PRHDT, FYEKMQ (reference sequence). The CDR3 coding sequence is TGTGCCAGCAGCTTAGACAGGGGGCTTTATGGCTACACCTTC. Its protein product is CASSLDRGLYGYTF. Complete variable domain (other parts from reference TRBV13 and TRBJ1-2): AAGVIQSPRHLIKEKRETATLKCYPIPRHDTVYWYQQGPGQDPQFLISFYEKMQSDKGSIPDRFSAQQFSDYHSELNMSSLELGDSALYFCASSLDRGLYGYTFGSGTRLTVV.

Regarding this clone: The sample contains more than one DNA sequence encoding this CDR3. The chain employs TRBV25-1 and TRBJ1-1; D remains unclear. The CDR3 extends over 13 amino acids. CDR1 is MGHDK, CDR2 SYGVNS, per germline. V was cut by 4 bases and J by 1 base, with 7 bases left in between. For the CDR3, the DNA is TGTGCCAGCAGTGGTCTCGGGAACACTGAAGCTTTCTTT. Translating gives CASSGLGNTEAFF.

The V call is TRBV4-1, the J call TRBJ2-3; TRBD2 agrees at 7 bases. The CDR3 consists of 16 residues. J lost 2 bases, V lost 0 bases, and 5 bases had no gene match. From germline, CDR1 is MGHRA and CDR2 YSYEKL. This CDR3 is CASSQDPGGSTDTQYF. The CDR3 DNA is TGCGCCAGCAGCCAAGATCCGGGGGGTTCCACAGATACGCAGTATTTT.

The chain joins TRBV7-2 to TRBJ1-1; TRBD1 matches at 7 bases. CDR3 length: 15 residues. V shed 1 base and J 1 base; nucleotides not matched to a gene: 3. Germline V CDR1 and CDR2: SGHTA, FQGNSA. Here the CDR3 reads CASSLEGASNTEAFF. The CDR3 DNA reads TGTGCCAGCAGCTTAGAGGGGGCTTCGAACACTGAAGCTTTCTTT. Supplemented by reference TRBV7-2 and TRBJ1-1, the full variable domain reads GAGVSQSPSNKVTEKGKDVELRCDPISGHTALYWYRQSLGQGLEFLIYFQGNSAPDKSGLPSDRFSAERTGGSVSTLTIQRTQQEDSAVYLCASSLEGASNTEAFFGQGTRLTVV.

The chain joins TRBV7-8 to TRBJ2-1; a weak D match, TRBD2 (6 bases). CDR1 and CDR2 from the germline V gene are SGHVS and FQNEAQ. The CDR3 has 15 amino acids. Deletions cut 1 base from V and 5 bases from J, with 12 bases between. The CDR3 bases are TGTGCCAGCAGCTTAGAAGCGGGTCCCCACAATGAGCAGTTCTTC. Its protein is CASSLEAGPHNEQFF.

This clone was seen a handful of times. This chain joins TRBV27 and TRBJ1-5; D remains unclear. This CDR3 is built from 13 residues. Trimming pared 3 bases from V and 3 bases from J, leaving 6 bases between. Germline CDR1 MNHEY, CDR2 SMNVEV (reference sequence). The CDR3 is CASSFTLNQPQHF. The CDR3 region has the DNA TGTGCCAGCAGTTTTACCCTCAATCAGCCCCAGCATTTT.

The gene calls are TRBV12-5 and TRBJ1-1; possibly TRBD1 for D (5 bases). Deletions cut 5 bases from V and 0 bases from J, with 7 bases between. The CDR3 runs 13 residues. Germline V lookup: CDR1 LGHNT, CDR2 FRNRAP. The CDR3 DNA reads TGTGCTAGTGGTACAGGAGTGAACACTGAAGCTTTCTTT. It specifies CASGTGVNTEAFF.

In this sample, this clone turned up once. The V gene is TRBV4-1, the J gene TRBJ1-2; D possibly corresponds to TRBD1 (5 bases). The CDR3 is 17 residues long. Germline V gives CDR1 MGHRA, CDR2 YSYEKL. The germline V and J ends were trimmed by 1 base and 1 base, with 16 bases remaining between them. CDR3 region: CASSQGTGTDNNYGYTF. In DNA, the CDR3 is TGCGCCAGCAGCCAAGGCACCGGGACCGACAATAACTATGGCTACACCTTC.

The chain carries TRBV6-1 and TRBJ2-2, with D maybe TRBD1 (6 bases). Trimming shortened V by 4 bases and J by 6 bases, and 15 bases separated the two germline ends. The germline gives CDR1 MNHNS, CDR2 SASEGT. This CDR3 spans 15 amino acids. The CDR3 DNA reads as TGTGCCAGCAGTGCGACAGGAATTCTGGCCGGGGAGCTGTTTTTT. Residues: CASSATGILAGELFF.

For the CDR3, the DNA is TGTGCCAGCAGTGAATTAGGCTCCCCATTCTATGGCTACACCTTC. It yields the protein CASSELGSPFYGYTF. This chain uses TRBV2 with TRBJ1-2; D gene uncertain. Germline CDR1 reads SNHLY; CDR2 reads FYNNEI. The V and J ends lost 2 bases and 4 bases respectively, with 14 bases between them. The CDR3 is 15 residues long.

This rearrangement joins TRBV7-9 to TRBJ1-1; D uncertain. Germline V gives CDR1 SEHNR, CDR2 FQNEAQ (reference sequence). The CDR3 runs 13 residues. Trimming removed 4 bases from V and 3 bases from J, with 9 bases in between. Here the CDR3 reads CASSSGVDTEAFF. The CDR3 DNA reads as TGTGCCAGCAGCTCCGGAGTCGACACTGAAGCTTTCTTT.

The V and J genes are TRBV28 and TRBJ2-7; TRBD1 agrees at 12 bases. The trim removed 3 bases at V and 5 bases at J, leaving 2 bases unmatched. CDR3 length: 14 residues. Germline CDR1 and CDR2: MDHEN and SYDVKM. CDR3 DNA: TGTGCCAGCAGTTTGGGGACAGGGGGCGACGAGCAGTACTTC. Translated: CASSLGTGGDEQYF.

This sequence joins TRBV11-2 and TRBJ1-2; D is uncertain. Germline lookup yields CDR1 SGHAT and CDR2 FQNNGV. Deletions cut 7 bases from V and 2 bases from J, with 11 bases between. CDR3 length: 13 residues. The CDR3 nucleotides read TGTGCCAGCACCCCACTGGTAAACTATGGCTACACCTTC. The encoded protein is CASTPLVNYGYTF.

V usage is TRBV25-1 and J usage is TRBJ1-1; D gene unclear. The CDR3 loop spans 14 amino acids. The V and J ends lost 6 bases and 6 bases respectively, with 17 bases between them. Germline V gene data show CDR1 as MGHDK and CDR2 as SYGVNS. CDR3 residues: CASSVSSFNPEAFF. The CDR3 coding sequence is TGTGCCAGCAGCGTTTCCAGCTTTAATCCTGAAGCTTTCTTT.

The rearrangement links TRBV4-2 to TRBJ2-3; D call uncertain. V lost 0 bases to trimming and J lost 2 bases, with 9 bases between them. The germline CDR1 and CDR2 sequences are LGHNA and YNFKEQ. There are 15 residues in the CDR3. CDR3 sequence (DNA): TGTGCCAGCAGCCAAGATTTAACCGCCACAGATACGCAGTATTTT. Its protein product is CASSQDLTATDTQYF.